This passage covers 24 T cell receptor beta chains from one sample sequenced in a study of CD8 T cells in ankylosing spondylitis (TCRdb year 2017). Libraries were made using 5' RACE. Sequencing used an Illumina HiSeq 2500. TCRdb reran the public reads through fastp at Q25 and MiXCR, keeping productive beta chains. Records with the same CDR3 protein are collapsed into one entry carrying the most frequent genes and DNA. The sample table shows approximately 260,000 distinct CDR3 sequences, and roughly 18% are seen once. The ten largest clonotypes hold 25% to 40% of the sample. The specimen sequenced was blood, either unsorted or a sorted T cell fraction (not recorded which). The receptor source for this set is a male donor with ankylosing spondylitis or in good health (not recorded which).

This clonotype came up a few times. CDR3 in DNA: TGCAGTCCAAACCTCAGACGGGAGATTGAAGCTTTCTTT. Protein: CSPNLRREIEAFF. The J gene is TRBJ1-1, the V gene TRBV20-1; D uncertain. Germline V gene data show CDR1 as DFQATT and CDR2 as SNEGSKA (reference sequence). This CDR3 has 13 amino acids. Trimming took off 8 bases at V and 7 bases at J, with 20 bases between the two ends.

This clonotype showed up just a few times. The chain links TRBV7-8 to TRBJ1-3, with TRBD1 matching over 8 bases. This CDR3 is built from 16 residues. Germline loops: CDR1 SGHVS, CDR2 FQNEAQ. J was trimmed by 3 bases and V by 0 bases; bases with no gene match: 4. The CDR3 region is CASSLAVTGVGNTIYF. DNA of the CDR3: TGTGCCAGCAGCTTAGCGGTGACAGGGGTTGGAAACACCATATATTTT.

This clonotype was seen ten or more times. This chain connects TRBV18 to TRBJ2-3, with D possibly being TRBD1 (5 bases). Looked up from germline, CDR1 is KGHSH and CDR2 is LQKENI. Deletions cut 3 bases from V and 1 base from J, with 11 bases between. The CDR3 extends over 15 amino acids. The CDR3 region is CASSPMDTGTDTQYF. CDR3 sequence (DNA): TGTGCCAGCTCACCGATGGACACCGGCACAGATACGCAGTATTTT.

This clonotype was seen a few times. CDR3 residues: CASRRDMTSSYEQYF. CDR3 sequence (DNA): TGTGCCAGCAGACGAGACATGACGAGCTCCTACGAGCAGTACTTC. The V and J genes are TRBV6-1 and TRBJ2-7, with D uncertain. The germline V gene has CDR1 MNHNS and CDR2 SASEGT. This CDR3 is built from 15 residues. Deletions cut 6 bases from V and 0 bases from J, with 15 bases between.

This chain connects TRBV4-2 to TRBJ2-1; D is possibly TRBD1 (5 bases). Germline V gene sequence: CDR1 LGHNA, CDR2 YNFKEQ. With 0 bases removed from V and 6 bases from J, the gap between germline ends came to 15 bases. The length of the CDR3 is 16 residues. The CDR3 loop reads CASSQDLTATGNEQFF. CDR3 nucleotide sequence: TGTGCCAGCAGCCAAGATCTGACAGCGACCGGCAATGAGCAGTTCTTC.

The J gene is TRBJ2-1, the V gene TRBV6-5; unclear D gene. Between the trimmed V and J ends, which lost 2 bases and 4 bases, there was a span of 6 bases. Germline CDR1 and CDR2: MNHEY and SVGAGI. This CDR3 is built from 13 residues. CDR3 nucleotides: TGTGCCAGCAGTTACCGACCTTACAATGAGCAGTTCTTC. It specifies CASSYRPYNEQFF.

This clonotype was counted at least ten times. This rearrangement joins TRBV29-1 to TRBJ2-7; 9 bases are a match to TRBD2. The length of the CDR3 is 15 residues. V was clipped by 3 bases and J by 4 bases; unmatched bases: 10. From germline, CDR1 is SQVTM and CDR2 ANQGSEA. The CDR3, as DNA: TGCAGCGTTGATTGGGCTAGCGGGAACGGATACGAGCAGTACTTC. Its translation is CSVDWASGNGYEQYF.

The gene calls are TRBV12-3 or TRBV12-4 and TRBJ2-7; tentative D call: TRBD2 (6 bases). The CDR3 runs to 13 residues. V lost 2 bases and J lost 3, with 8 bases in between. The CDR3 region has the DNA TGTGCCAGCAGTTTACGGGACTTCTACGAGCAGTACTTC. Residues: CASSLRDFYEQYF.

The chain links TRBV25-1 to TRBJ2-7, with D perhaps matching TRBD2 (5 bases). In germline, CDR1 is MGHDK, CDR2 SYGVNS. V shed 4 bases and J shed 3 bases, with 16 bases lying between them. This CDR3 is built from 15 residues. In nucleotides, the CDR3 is TGTGCCAGCAGTGGGAAATCGGGATGGAACTACGAGCAGTACTTC. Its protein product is CASSGKSGWNYEQYF.

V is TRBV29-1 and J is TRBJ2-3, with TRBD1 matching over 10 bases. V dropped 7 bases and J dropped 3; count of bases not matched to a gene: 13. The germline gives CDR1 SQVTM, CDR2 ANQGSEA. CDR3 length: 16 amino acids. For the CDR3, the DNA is TGCAGCGCCAGGGACAGGGGCAACCCTAGGACAGATACGCAGTATTTT. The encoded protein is CSARDRGNPRTDTQYF.

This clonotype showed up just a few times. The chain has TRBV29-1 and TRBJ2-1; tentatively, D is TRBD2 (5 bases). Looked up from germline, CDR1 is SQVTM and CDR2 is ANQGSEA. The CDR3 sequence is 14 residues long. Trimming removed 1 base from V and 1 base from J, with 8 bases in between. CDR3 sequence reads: CSVEGLSSYNEQFF. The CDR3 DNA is TGCAGCGTTGAAGGACTATCGTCCTACAATGAGCAGTTCTTC.

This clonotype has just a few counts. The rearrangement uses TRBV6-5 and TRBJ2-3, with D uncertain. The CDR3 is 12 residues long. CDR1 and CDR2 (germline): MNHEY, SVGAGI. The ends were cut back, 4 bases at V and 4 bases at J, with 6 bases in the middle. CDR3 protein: CASSSWSDTQYF. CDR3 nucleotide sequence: TGTGCCAGCAGTTCGTGGTCAGATACGCAGTATTTT.

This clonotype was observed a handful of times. CDR3 in amino acids: CATRGGRFYNEQFF. CDR3 coding DNA: TGCGCCACACGGGGGGGGCGGTTCTACAATGAGCAGTTCTTC. This chain uses TRBV5-1 with TRBJ2-1; 8 positions agree with TRBD2. Germline V CDR1 and CDR2: SGHRS, YFSETQ. The junction had 8 bases not matched to a gene; V was cut back by 9 bases and J by 3 bases. This CDR3 region has 14 residues.

The CDR3 here is CSASSLAGRDYEQYF. The CDR3 DNA reads as TGCAGTGCCTCGTCCCTAGCGGGCCGGGACTACGAGCAGTACTTC. V and J are TRBV20-1 and TRBJ2-7; 8 nucleotides match TRBD2. CDR3 length equals 15 residues. The V gene end was trimmed by 6 bases and the J gene end by 3 bases; junction bases not matched to a gene: 13. Germline V gene lookup returns CDR1 DFQATT and CDR2 SNEGSKA (reference sequence).

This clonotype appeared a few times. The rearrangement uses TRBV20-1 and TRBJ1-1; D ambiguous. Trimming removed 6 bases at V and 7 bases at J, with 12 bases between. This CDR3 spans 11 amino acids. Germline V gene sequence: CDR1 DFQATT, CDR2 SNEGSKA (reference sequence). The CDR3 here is CSAPTGSEAFF. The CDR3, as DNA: TGCAGTGCACCGACTGGGAGTGAAGCTTTCTTT.

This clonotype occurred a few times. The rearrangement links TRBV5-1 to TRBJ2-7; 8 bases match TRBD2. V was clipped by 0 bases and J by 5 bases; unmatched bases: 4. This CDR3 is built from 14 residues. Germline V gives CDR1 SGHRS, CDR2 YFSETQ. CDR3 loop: CASSLAGGRNEQYF. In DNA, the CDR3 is TGCGCCAGCAGCTTGGCGGGAGGGCGGAACGAGCAGTACTTC.

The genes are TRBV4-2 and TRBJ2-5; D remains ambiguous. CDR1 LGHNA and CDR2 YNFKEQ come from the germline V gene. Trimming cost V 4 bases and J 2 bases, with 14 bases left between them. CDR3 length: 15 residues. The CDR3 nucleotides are TGTGCCAGCAGCCCACGGACCTATAGGCAAGAGACCCAGTACTTC. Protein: CASSPRTYRQETQYF.

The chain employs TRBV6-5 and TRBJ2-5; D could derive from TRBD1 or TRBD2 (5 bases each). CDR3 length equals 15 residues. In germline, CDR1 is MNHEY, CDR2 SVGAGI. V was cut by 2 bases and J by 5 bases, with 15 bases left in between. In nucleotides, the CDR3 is TGTGCCAGCAGTTACCGGGACCGCTTTGGCGAGACCCAGTACTTC. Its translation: CASSYRDRFGETQYF.

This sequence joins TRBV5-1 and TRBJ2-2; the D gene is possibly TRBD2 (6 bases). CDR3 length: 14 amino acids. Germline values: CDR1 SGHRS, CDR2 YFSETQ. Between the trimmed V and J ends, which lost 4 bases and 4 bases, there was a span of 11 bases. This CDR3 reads CASSPYGGTGELFF. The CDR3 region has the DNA TGCGCCAGCAGCCCCTACGGGGGCACCGGGGAGCTGTTTTTT.

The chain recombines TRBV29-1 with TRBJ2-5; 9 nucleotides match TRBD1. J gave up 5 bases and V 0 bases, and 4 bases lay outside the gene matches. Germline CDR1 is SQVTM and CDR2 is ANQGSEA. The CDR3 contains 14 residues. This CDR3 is CSVEDNRGRETQYF. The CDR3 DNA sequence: TGCAGCGTTGAAGACAACAGGGGGCGGGAGACCCAGTACTTC.

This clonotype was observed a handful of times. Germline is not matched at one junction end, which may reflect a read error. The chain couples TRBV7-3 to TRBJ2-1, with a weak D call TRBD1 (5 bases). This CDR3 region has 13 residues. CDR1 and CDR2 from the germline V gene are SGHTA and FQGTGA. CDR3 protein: CASSLWQGDRLLF. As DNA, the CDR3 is TGTGCCAGCAGCTTATGGCAGGGTGACAGACTGCTCTTC.

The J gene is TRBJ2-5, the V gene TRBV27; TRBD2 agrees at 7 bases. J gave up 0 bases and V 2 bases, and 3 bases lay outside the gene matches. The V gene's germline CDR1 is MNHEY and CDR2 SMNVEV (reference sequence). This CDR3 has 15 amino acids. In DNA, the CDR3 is TGTGCCAGCAGTTTAGGGGGGGAAGACCAAGAGACCCAGTACTTC. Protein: CASSLGGEDQETQYF.

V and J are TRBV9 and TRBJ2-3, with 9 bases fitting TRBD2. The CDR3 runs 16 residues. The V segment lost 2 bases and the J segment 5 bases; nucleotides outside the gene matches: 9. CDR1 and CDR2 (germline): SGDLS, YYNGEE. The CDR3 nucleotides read TGTGCCAGCAGCGTCAAACCTAGCGGGACGAGAGATACGCAGTATTTT. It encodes CASSVKPSGTRDTQYF. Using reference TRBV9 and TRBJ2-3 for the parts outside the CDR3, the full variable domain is DSGVTQTPKHLITATGQRVTLRCSPRSGDLSVYWYQQSLDQGLQFLIQYYNGEERAKGNILERFSAQQFPDLHSELNLSSLELGDSALYFCASSVKPSGTRDTQYFGPGTRLTVL.

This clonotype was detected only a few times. In DNA, the CDR3 is TGTGCCAGCAGCTCCGGACTACCCAGCGAGCAGTACTTC. This encodes CASSSGLPSEQYF. This sequence joins TRBV5-6 and TRBJ2-7; a possible D gene is TRBD2 (6 bases). V was cut by 3 bases and J by 6 bases, with 13 bases left in between. Per the germline V gene, CDR1 is SGHDT and CDR2 is YYEEEE. The CDR3 is 13 amino acids. Together with reference TRBV5-6 and TRBJ2-7, the CDR3 gives the full variable domain: DAGVTQSPTHLIKTRGQQVTLRCSPKSGHDTVSWYQQALGQGPQFIFQYYEEEERQRGNFPDRFSGHQFPNYSSELNVNALLLGDSALYLCASSSGLPSEQYFGPGTRLTVT.